This note documents a single TCR beta chain sequence. A modified ARM-PCR protocol with three rounds of nested PCR amplified TCRbeta. TCRdb analysed the multiplex PCR reads with MiXCR anew, one entry per CDR3 protein. The sample yields fewer than 85,000 distinct CDR3 sequences, 75% to 90% seen once. Germline V gives CDR1 SGHAT, CDR2 FQNNGV. V was trimmed by 4 bases and J by 2 bases, leaving 20 bases between them. CDR3 length: 17 amino acids. These data belong to a study of tumor and adjacent non-tumor tissue in lung cancer. Study summary: The cohort had 12 to 13 adenocarcinoma, 2 squamous cell and 1 small cell patients. Each sample yielded roughly 4.2 million productive TCRbeta reads on average. Stage I to III disease affected 10 men and about five women aged about 30 to 85.

This sample's RNA came from whole unsorted tissue. The material sequenced was lung tumor tissue. This receptor was taken from a woman aged 45-65 years with non-small cell lung cancer. This chain links TRBV11-2 with TRBJ1-1; D is perhaps TRBD1 (6 bases). Here the CDR3 reads CASSSKQGPRINTEAFF. The CDR3 bases are TGTGCCAGCAGCTCAAAGCAGGGGCCAAGGATAAACACTGAAGCTTTCTTT.